This TCR beta chain appears in the sequencing data of a study of blood T cell repertoires in COVID-19. Across the study: Spain, Italy and the United States supplied samples that represented acute and convalescent COVID-19.

CDR1 and CDR2 from the germline V gene are KGHSH and LQKENI. This CDR3 region has 16 residues. The V gene lost 0 bases and the J gene lost 7 bases, with 19 bases spanning the gap. In the authors' workflow: Nucleated cell counts were estimated from reference gene primer amplification. Method: immunoSEQ multiplex PCR; TCRdb's copy keeps in-frame clones and lacks some. Clonal size and the V and J genes are those of that table, whereas D and trimming came from the DNA. The table includes 50,000 to 65,000 clones, approximately 81% detected once. The receptor was derived from a man between 60 and 75 years old with COVID-19, enrolled during active disease. V gene TRBV18 combines with J gene TRBJ2-7; TRBD2 might be the D (5 bases). The specimen was peripheral blood. The chain's CDR3 is CASSPPSGELVGEQYF. The CDR3 nucleotides read TGTGCCAGCTCACCACCGTCCGGGGAACTTGTGGGGGAGCAGTACTTC.